This paragraph reports one TCR beta chain. Authors' analysis steps: Amplification with reference gene primers provided the estimates of nucleated cell counts. The protocol was immunoSEQ multiplex PCR, while the TCRdb copy is restricted to in-frame clones and leaves out a portion. V, J and clone size are taken as reported in that table, and D and trimming were inferred from the DNA itself. Among more than 45,000 clones, around nine tenths were seen once, and the ten largest hold more than 6%. The data are from a study of blood T cell repertoires in COVID-19. Overall study context: Sample material is recorded as cDNA or gDNA derived from T cells, B-cell-depleted T cells, or PBMCs.

Those enrolled in Seattle joined during active infection and were followed longitudinally afterward. The CDR3 loop spans 14 amino acids. The V end lost 4 bases, the J end lost 5 bases, and 14 bases lay between the germline ends. The germline V gene has CDR1 MNHEY and CDR2 SVGAGI. This sequence originates from a woman aged 55-70 years with COVID-19, enrolled during active disease. V usage is TRBV6-5 and J usage is TRBJ1-2; D unresolved. What was sequenced was peripheral blood. The CDR3 sequence is CASSSERHRYGYTF. In DNA form, the CDR3 reads TGTGCCAGCAGTTCTGAGAGACACAGATATGGCTACACCTTC.